Reported below is one TCR beta chain. The table came from immunoSEQ multiplex PCR; TCRdb's copy has only in-frame clones and leaves some out. Of approximately 1,500,000 clones in the sample, roughly 97% were seen once. This CDR3 is built from 16 residues. Germline trimming cut 6 bases from V and 3 bases from J; bases unmatched to any gene: 13. The germline V gene has CDR1 MDHEN and CDR2 SYDVKM. This entry is derived from a study of shared clonotypes between healthy human individuals. What was sequenced was naive CD4+ T cells sorted from blood. Subset specified: CD45RA+ positively selected. This clonotype was obtained from a man aged 30 to 39 in good health. The chain combines TRBV28 with TRBJ2-5, with TRBD1 identical over 7 bases. CDR3 nucleotide sequence: TGTGCCAGCAGCCTTGGTTACAGGGGCCTAGAAGAGACCCAGTACTTC. Translating gives CASSLGYRGLEETQYF.